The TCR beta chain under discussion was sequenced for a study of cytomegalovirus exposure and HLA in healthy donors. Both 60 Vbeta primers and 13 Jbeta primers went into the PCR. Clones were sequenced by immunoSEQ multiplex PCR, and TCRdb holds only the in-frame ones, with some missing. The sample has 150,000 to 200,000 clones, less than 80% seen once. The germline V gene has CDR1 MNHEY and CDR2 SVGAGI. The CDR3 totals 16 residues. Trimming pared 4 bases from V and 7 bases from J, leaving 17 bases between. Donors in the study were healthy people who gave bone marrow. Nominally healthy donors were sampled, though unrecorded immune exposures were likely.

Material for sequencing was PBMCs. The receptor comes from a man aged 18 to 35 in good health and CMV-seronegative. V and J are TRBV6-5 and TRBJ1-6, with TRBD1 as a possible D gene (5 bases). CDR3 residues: CASSLGGGGINSPLHF. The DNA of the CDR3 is TGTGCCAGCAGTTTGGGCGGGGGGGGGATCAATTCACCCCTCCACTTT.